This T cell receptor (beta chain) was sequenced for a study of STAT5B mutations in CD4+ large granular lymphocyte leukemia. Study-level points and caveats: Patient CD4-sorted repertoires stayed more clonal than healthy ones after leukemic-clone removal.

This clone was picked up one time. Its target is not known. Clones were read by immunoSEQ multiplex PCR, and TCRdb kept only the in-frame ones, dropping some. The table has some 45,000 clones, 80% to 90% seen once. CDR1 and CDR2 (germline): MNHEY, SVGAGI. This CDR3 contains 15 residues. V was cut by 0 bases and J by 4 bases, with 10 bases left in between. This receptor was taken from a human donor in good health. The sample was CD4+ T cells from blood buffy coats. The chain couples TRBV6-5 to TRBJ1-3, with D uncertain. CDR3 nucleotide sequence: TGTGCCAGCAGTTACTCGGAAGAGTTGGGAAACACCATATATTTT. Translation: CASSYSEELGNTIYF.